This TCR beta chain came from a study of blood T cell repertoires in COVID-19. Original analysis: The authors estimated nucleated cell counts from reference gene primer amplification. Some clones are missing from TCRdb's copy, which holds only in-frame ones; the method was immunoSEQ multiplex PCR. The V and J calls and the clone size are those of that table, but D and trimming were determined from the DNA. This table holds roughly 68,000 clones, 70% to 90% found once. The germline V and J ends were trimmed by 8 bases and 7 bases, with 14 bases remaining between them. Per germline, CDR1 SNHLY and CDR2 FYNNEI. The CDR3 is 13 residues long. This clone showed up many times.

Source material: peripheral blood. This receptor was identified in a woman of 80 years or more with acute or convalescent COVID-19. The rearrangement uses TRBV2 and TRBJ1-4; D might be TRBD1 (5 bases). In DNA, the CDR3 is TGTGCCAGCGAGAGAGACAGAGGTGAAAAACTGTTTTTT. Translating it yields CASERDRGEKLFF.